This entry features one T cell receptor beta chain sequence. As yet, its antigen is unknown. The data belong to a study of cytomegalovirus exposure and HLA in healthy donors. Study-level findings and limits: The investigators catalogued under 200 TCR beta chains as cytomegalovirus-associated. Most subjects had HLA-A and HLA-B alleles reportedly predicted accurately by TCR beta sequences. Immune exposure information available was restricted to CMV serostatus.

CDR1 and CDR2 (germline): SGHTA, FQGNSA. The CDR3 runs 15 residues. V gave up 3 bases and J gave up 3 bases; unmatched junction bases: 4. Vbeta (60) and Jbeta (13) primers were used in the PCR. Method: immunoSEQ multiplex PCR; TCRdb's copy keeps in-frame clones and lacks some. The data contain roughly 140,000 clones, around 79% of them singletons. The rearrangement uses TRBV7-2 and TRBJ2-7; 11 bases line up with TRBD2. This sequence was found in a male donor in good health and CMV-seronegative. Sequenced material: PBMCs. CDR3 protein: CASSLILAGDYEQYF. In DNA form, the CDR3 reads TGTGCCAGCAGCTTGATACTAGCGGGGGACTACGAGCAGTACTTC. The whole variable domain, filled in from reference TRBV7-2 and TRBJ2-7, reads GAGVSQSPSNKVTEKGKDVELRCDPISGHTALYWYRQSLGQGLEFLIYFQGNSAPDKSGLPSDRFSAERTGGSVSTLTIQRTQQEDSAVYLCASSLILAGDYEQYFGPGTRLTVT.